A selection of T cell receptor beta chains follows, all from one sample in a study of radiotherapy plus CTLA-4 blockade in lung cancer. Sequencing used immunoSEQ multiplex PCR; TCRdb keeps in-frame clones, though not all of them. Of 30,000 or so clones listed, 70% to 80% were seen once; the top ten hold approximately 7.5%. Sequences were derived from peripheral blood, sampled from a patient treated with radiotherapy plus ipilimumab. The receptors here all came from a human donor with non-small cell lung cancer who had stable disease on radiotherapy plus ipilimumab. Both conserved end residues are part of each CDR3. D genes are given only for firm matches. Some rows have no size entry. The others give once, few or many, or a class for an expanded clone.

cdr3_aa: CASSSWDSSGRDEQFF
cdr3_nt: TGCGCCAGCAGCTCATGGGACAGTAGTGGACGCGATGAGCAGTTCTTC
v_call: TRBV5-1
d_call: TRBD1
clone_size: NA
j_call: TRBJ2-1

cdr3_aa: CASSFRDRGGYTF
cdr3_nt: TGTGCCAGCAGTTTCCGGGACAGGGGGGGCTACACCTTC
v_call: TRBV27
d_call: TRBD1
clone_size: NA
j_call: TRBJ1-2

cdr3_aa: CASMRGGNTIYF
cdr3_nt: TGTGCCAGTATGAGAGGAGGAAACACCATATATTTT
v_call: TRBV19
d_call: NA
clone_size: NA
j_call: TRBJ1-3

cdr3_aa: CAGGNPASLSYGYTF
cdr3_nt: TGTGCTGGAGGAAACCCAGCATCCTTATCTTATGGCTACACCTTC
v_call: TRBV30
d_call: NA
clone_size: NA
j_call: TRBJ1-2

cdr3_aa: CAWSVQGTRGEQYF
cdr3_nt: TGTGCCTGGAGTGTACAGGGCACCCGAGGGGAGCAGTACTTC
v_call: TRBV30
d_call: NA
clone_size: NA
j_call: TRBJ2-7

cdr3_aa: CASSYSGLFYGYTF
cdr3_nt: TGTGCCAGCAGTTACTCGGGACTCTTCTATGGCTACACCTTC
v_call: TRBV6-6
d_call: NA
clone_size: few
j_call: TRBJ1-2

cdr3_aa: CAWSVIGQGGEKLFF
cdr3_nt: TGTGCCTGGAGTGTAATTGGCCAGGGGGGAGAAAAACTGTTTTTT
v_call: TRBV30
d_call: TRBD1
clone_size: NA
j_call: TRBJ1-4

cdr3_aa: CASSRRGGYGYTF
cdr3_nt: TGTGCCAGCAGCCGGCGGGGGGGTTACGGCTACACCTTC
v_call: TRBV5-5
d_call: NA
clone_size: NA
j_call: TRBJ1-2

cdr3_aa: CASSYIQGIQHF
cdr3_nt: TGTGCCAGCAGTTACATACAGGGTATCCAGCATTTT
v_call: TRBV6-5
d_call: NA
clone_size: few
j_call: TRBJ1-5

cdr3_aa: CAWRLAGQGNTEAFF
cdr3_nt: TGTGCCTGGAGATTAGCGGGACAGGGGAACACTGAAGCTTTCTTT
v_call: TRBV30
d_call: TRBD1
clone_size: once
j_call: TRBJ1-1

cdr3_aa: CASSLAGTNTGELFF
cdr3_nt: TGTGCCAGCAGCTTAGCTGGGACTAACACCGGGGAGCTGTTTTTT
v_call: TRBV7-2
d_call: NA
clone_size: NA
j_call: TRBJ2-2

cdr3_aa: CSVGSGHNQPQHF
cdr3_nt: TGCAGCGTTGGGTCAGGCCACAATCAGCCCCAGCATTTT
v_call: TRBV29-1
d_call: NA
clone_size: NA
j_call: TRBJ1-5

cdr3_aa: CASSQGTQNTEAFF
cdr3_nt: TGTGCCAGCTCACAAGGGACACAGAACACTGAAGCTTTCTTT
v_call: TRBV18
d_call: NA
clone_size: NA
j_call: TRBJ1-1

cdr3_aa: CASSDDSGTLHF
cdr3_nt: TGTGCCAGCAGCGACGACAGCGGGACCCTCCACTTT
v_call: TRBV5-4
d_call: NA
clone_size: NA
j_call: TRBJ1-6